These 14 T cell receptor beta chains originate from one sample sequenced in a study of blood T cell repertoires in COVID-19. Assay: immunoSEQ multiplex PCR; the TCRdb copy retains only in-frame clones and omits some. Among around 400,000 clones listed, over 75% were seen once. Input material: PBMCs or T cells enriched from blood (not recorded which). The receptors shown here come from a woman aged 18-35 years who had been exposed to COVID-19.

This clone was picked up one time. The rearrangement joins TRBV18 to TRBJ2-5, with TRBD2 as a possible D gene (6 bases). Germline assignment: CDR1 KGHSH and CDR2 LQKENI. Trimming stripped 3 bases from V and 5 bases from J, with 10 bases between. The CDR3 length is 13 residues. CDR3 region: CASSPGGVETQYF. Here the CDR3 DNA reads TGTGCCAGCTCACCGGGAGGTGTGGAGACCCAGTACTTC.

V gene TRBV7-8 combines with J gene TRBJ1-2; 9 bases match TRBD1. This CDR3 region has 15 residues. Germline trimming cut 1 base from V and 4 bases from J; bases unmatched to any gene: 4. Germline CDR1 and CDR2: SGHVS and FQNEAQ. CDR3 amino acids: CASSLDETGGYGYTF. In DNA, the CDR3 is TGTGCCAGCAGCTTAGATGAGACAGGGGGCTATGGCTACACCTTC. The whole variable domain, remainder taken from reference TRBV7-8 and TRBJ1-2, is GAGVSQSPRYKVAKRGQDVALRCDPISGHVSLFWYQQALGQGPEFLTYFQNEAQLDKSGLPSDRFFAERPEGSVSTLKIQRTQQEDSAVYLCASSLDETGGYGYTFGSGTRLTVV.

The chain couples TRBV2 to TRBJ2-7, with 12 nucleotides matching TRBD2. This CDR3 comprises 15 residues. The J segment lost 5 bases and the V segment lost 4 bases, leaving 6 bases of the junction unmatched. The germline gives CDR1 SNHLY, CDR2 FYNNEI. Here the CDR3 reads CASSGLAGAEDEQYF. CDR3 DNA: TGTGCCAGCAGTGGACTAGCGGGAGCAGAAGACGAGCAGTACTTC. The full variable domain, in which reference TRBV2 and TRBJ2-7 provide the parts outside the CDR3, is EPEVTQTPSHQVTQMGQEVILRCVPISNHLYFYWYRQILGQKVEFLVSFYNNEISEKSEIFDDQFSVERPDGSNFTLKIRSTKLEDSAMYFCASSGLAGAEDEQYFGPGTRLTVT.

J is TRBJ2-3 and V is TRBV28; D is perhaps TRBD1 (5 bases). The V and J ends lost 3 bases and 10 bases respectively, with 14 bases between them. CDR1 and CDR2 from the germline V gene are MDHEN and SYDVKM. The CDR3 is made up of 13 amino acids. CDR3 DNA sequence: TGTGCCAGCAGTTTCGGAACAGGTGGAGCGCAGTATTTT. It yields the protein CASSFGTGGAQYF.

This chain joins TRBV19 and TRBJ1-4; weak D call: TRBD1 (6 bases). Trimming removed 3 bases from V and 6 bases from J, with 8 bases in between. Germline V gene data show CDR1 as LNHDA and CDR2 as SQIVND (reference sequence). The CDR3 has 13 amino acids. The CDR3 DNA is TGTGCCAGTAGTATCCCAGGGGATGAAAAACTGTTTTTT. This encodes CASSIPGDEKLFF.

The V and J genes are TRBV28 and TRBJ1-4; 7 bases agree with TRBD1. The length of the CDR3 is 14 residues. CDR1 MDHEN and CDR2 SYDVKM come from the germline V gene. Losses at the gene ends were 9 bases for V and 8 bases for J; bases not matched to a gene: 12. In nucleotides, the CDR3 is TGTGCCAGTACGAAGGGGGCGCTGAAAGAAAAACTGTTTTTT. Translation: CASTKGALKEKLFF. Complete variable domain (other parts from reference TRBV28 and TRBJ1-4): DVKVTQSSRYLVKRTGEKVFLECVQDMDHENMFWYRQDPGLGLRLIYFSYDVKMKEKGDIPEGYSVSREKKERFSLILESASTNQTSMYLCASTKGALKEKLFFGSGTQLSVL.

The chain combines TRBV9 with TRBJ1-6; TRBD1 is a possible D gene (6 bases). Germline V gene sequence: CDR1 SGDLS, CDR2 YYNGEE. The CDR3 is made up of 14 amino acids. V was pared by 0 bases and J by 7 bases, with 8 bases between. CDR3 residues: CASSVETGNSPLHF. CDR3 sequence (DNA): TGTGCCAGCAGCGTAGAAACAGGGAATTCACCCCTCCACTTT.

The V call is TRBV27, the J call TRBJ2-2, with D possibly being TRBD2 (7 bases). CDR1 and CDR2 (germline): MNHEY, SMNVEV (reference sequence). V lost 1 base and J lost 2, with 14 bases in between. The CDR3 sequence is 17 residues long. This CDR3 reads CASSLLQGGTNTGELFF. In DNA, the CDR3 is TGTGCCAGCAGTTTATTACAGGGAGGGACAAACACCGGGGAGCTGTTTTTT.

This clone was seen a single time. V and J are TRBV28 and TRBJ2-1, with TRBD1 matching over 9 bases. Germline CDR1 and CDR2: MDHEN and SYDVKM. This CDR3 region has 15 residues. J lost 0 bases, V lost 5 bases, and 2 bases had no gene match. CDR3 bases: TGTGCCAGCAGTACAGGGGGCGGCTCCTACAATGAGCAGTTCTTC. This encodes CASSTGGGSYNEQFF.

The CDR3 DNA follows: TGTGCCAGCAGCCAAGGGGCAATACTAGAAGGGGGCACCGGGGAGCTGTTTTTT. Amino acids: CASSQGAILEGGTGELFF. The chain has TRBV3-1 (or the pseudogene TRBV3-2) and TRBJ2-2, with D perhaps TRBD1 (6 bases). Germline V gene lookup returns CDR1 LGHDT and CDR2 YNNKEL (reference sequence). Trimming shortened V by 1 base and J by 4 bases, and 19 bases separated the two germline ends. This CDR3 spans 18 amino acids.

The chain has TRBV28 and TRBJ1-6, with D possibly being TRBD1 (6 bases). This CDR3 spans 12 amino acids. V dropped 8 bases and J dropped 10 bases, with 12 bases sitting between them. Germline lookup yields CDR1 MDHEN and CDR2 SYDVKM. The CDR3 loop is CASQTGKSPLHF. The CDR3 region has the DNA TGTGCCAGCCAAACAGGGAAGTCACCCCTCCACTTT.

The rearrangement links TRBV3-1 (or the pseudogene TRBV3-2) to TRBJ2-7, with a weak D call TRBD2 (5 bases). Trimming took 2 bases from V and 4 from J, leaving 18 bases between them. CDR1 is LGHDT and CDR2 is YNNKEL in the germline V gene (reference sequence). The CDR3 contains 16 residues. CDR3 nucleotide sequence: TGTGCCAGCAGCCAATCGTACTCCCGGGATTTATACGAGCAGTACTTC. It translates to CASSQSYSRDLYEQYF.

The chain links TRBV4-1 to TRBJ1-5, with a possible D match to TRBD1 (5 bases). Between the trimmed V and J ends, which lost 1 base and 4 bases, there was a span of 11 bases. CDR3 length equals 15 residues. Germline assignment: CDR1 MGHRA and CDR2 YSYEKL. CDR3 DNA: TGCGCCAGCAGCCAAGTCACGGCAGGGAATCAGCCCCAGCATTTT. Its translation: CASSQVTAGNQPQHF.

The V gene is TRBV9, the J gene TRBJ2-2; 8 bases are a match to TRBD1. Germline assignment: CDR1 SGDLS and CDR2 YYNGEE. The trim removed 2 bases at V and 6 bases at J, leaving 6 bases unmatched. This CDR3 region has 15 residues. CDR3 in DNA: TGTGCCAGCAGCGTGGGGGGACAGGCTGCCGGGGAGCTGTTTTTT. Its translation is CASSVGGQAAGELFF.